The 9 T cell receptor beta chains reported below all come from one sample, sequenced in a study of cytomegalovirus exposure and HLA in healthy donors. The primer mix had 60 Vbeta and 13 Jbeta primers. Generated by immunoSEQ multiplex PCR, the TCRdb table keeps only in-frame clones and is missing some. The repertoire includes roughly 170,000 clones, about 86% of them detected once, and about 2.2% sits in the top ten. The sample was PBMCs. These receptors all come from a woman in her twenties or thirties in good health and CMV-seronegative.

J is TRBJ1-5 and V is TRBV28, with 11 bases that match TRBD1. The CDR3 is 20 amino acids. Germline values: CDR1 MDHEN, CDR2 SYDVKM. V gave up 0 bases and J gave up 0 bases; unmatched junction bases: 10. CDR3 coding DNA: TGTGCCAGCAGTTTATGGGGCGGACAGGGGGCAGGCGGTAGCAATCAGCCCCAGCATTTT. This gives the protein CASSLWGGQGAGGSNQPQHF.

The chain uses TRBV9 and TRBJ1-1; 7 bases line up with TRBD1. Germline CDR1 reads SGDLS; CDR2 reads YYNGEE. CDR3 length: 14 amino acids. V shed 0 bases and J 7 bases; nucleotides not matched to a gene: 6. The CDR3 DNA follows: TGTGCCAGCAGCGTAGCGCGGCAGGGGGGTGAAGCTTTCTTT. Its translation is CASSVARQGGEAFF.

V is TRBV14 and J is TRBJ1-6; 9 bases fit TRBD1. This CDR3 is built from 15 residues. The junction had 4 bases not matched to a gene; V was cut back by 1 base and J by 9 bases. Germline CDR1 and CDR2: SGHDN and FVKESK. The CDR3 sequence: CASSQGTGDISPLHF. The CDR3 nucleotides read TGTGCCAGCAGCCAAGGGACAGGGGATATTTCACCCCTCCACTTT.

The chain uses TRBV29-1 and TRBJ2-7, with 7 bases aligning to TRBD1. With V trimmed by 5 bases and J by 5 bases, 3 bases remained unmatched. CDR3 length: 11 amino acids. CDR1 SQVTM and CDR2 ANQGSEA come from the germline V gene. The DNA of the CDR3 is TGCAGCGTTCCGCAGGGGGACGAGCAGTACTTC. Translated: CSVPQGDEQYF.

V usage is TRBV6-6 and J usage is TRBJ1-6, with D hard to call. Trimming pared 2 bases from V and 9 bases from J, leaving 14 bases between. CDR3 length equals 15 residues. Germline CDR1 is MNHNY and CDR2 is SVGAGI (reference sequence). The CDR3, as DNA: TGTGCCAGCAGTTACGTGCCCGGTCGAGGTTCACCCCTCCACTTT. As protein: CASSYVPGRGSPLHF.

The chain combines TRBV9 with TRBJ2-1; a possible D gene is TRBD1 (6 bases). The CDR3 has 12 amino acids. With 1 base removed from V and 14 bases from J, the gap between germline ends came to 13 bases. The germline V gene has CDR1 SGDLS and CDR2 YYNGEE. In nucleotides, the CDR3 is TGTGCCAGCAGCGTACCTCAGGGGAGTAAGTTCTTC. Protein product: CASSVPQGSKFF.

The chain recombines TRBV28 with TRBJ2-2; D call uncertain. Germline V CDR1 and CDR2: MDHEN, SYDVKM. This CDR3 is 16 amino acids long. V was trimmed by 2 bases and J by 0 bases, leaving 10 bases between them. CDR3 region: CASSLAAGTNTGELFF. The CDR3 region has the DNA TGTGCCAGCAGTTTAGCGGCCGGCACGAACACCGGGGAGCTGTTTTTT.

The chain employs TRBV7-8 and TRBJ2-7; D unresolved. V was shortened by 1 base and J by 3 bases, with 4 bases between the two germline ends. CDR1 is SGHVS and CDR2 is FQNEAQ in the germline V gene. This CDR3 is built from 12 residues. Written as DNA, the CDR3 is TGTGCCAGCAGCTTAGGGAGCTACGAGCAGTACTTC. It codes for CASSLGSYEQYF.

CDR3 region: CASRSQGARYEQYF. The CDR3 DNA is TGTGCCAGCCGATCCCAGGGGGCGCGGTACGAGCAGTACTTC. The V call is TRBV6-5, the J call TRBJ2-7; TRBD1 matches at 8 bases. The CDR3 spans 14 residues. Per the germline V gene, CDR1 is MNHEY and CDR2 is SVGAGI. The V gene end was trimmed by 8 bases and the J gene end by 4 bases; junction bases not matched to a gene: 10.